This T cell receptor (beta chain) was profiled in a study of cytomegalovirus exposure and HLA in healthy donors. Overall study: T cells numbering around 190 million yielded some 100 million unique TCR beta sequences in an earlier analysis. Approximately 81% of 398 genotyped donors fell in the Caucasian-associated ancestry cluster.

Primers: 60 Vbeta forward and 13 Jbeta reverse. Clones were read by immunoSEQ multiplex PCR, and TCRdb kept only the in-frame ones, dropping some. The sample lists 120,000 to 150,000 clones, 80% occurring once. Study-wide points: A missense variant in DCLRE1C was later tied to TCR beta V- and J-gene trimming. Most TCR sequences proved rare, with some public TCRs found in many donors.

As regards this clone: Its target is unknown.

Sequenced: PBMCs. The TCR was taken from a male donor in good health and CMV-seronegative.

CDR3 DNA: TGTGCCAGCAGCCAAGCATCGATAGGGGGGGCCGGGGAGCTGTTTTTT. Translating it yields CASSQASIGGAGELFF. V is TRBV4-2 and J is TRBJ2-2, with a tentative D call TRBD2 (7 bases). From germline, CDR1 is LGHNA and CDR2 YNFKEQ. V dropped 1 base and J dropped 6 bases, with 15 bases sitting between them. The CDR3 is 16 amino acids.